This TCR beta chain was retrieved from a study of control samples from healthy donors and cancer patients. CDR1 and CDR2 from the germline V gene are LNHNV and YYDKDF (reference sequence). The germline V and J ends were trimmed by 8 bases and 4 bases, with 20 bases remaining between them. The CDR3 spans 15 residues. Method: immunoSEQ multiplex PCR; TCRdb's copy keeps in-frame clones and lacks some. The sample shows 150,000 to 180,000 clones, 85% to 95% of them seen only once. The sequence was obtained from a man in his forties in good health. Material for sequencing was blood. This chain links TRBV15 with TRBJ2-5; D gene uncertain. The CDR3 region is CATFNTMGWRETQYF. In DNA, the CDR3 is TGTGCCACCTTTAACACGATGGGATGGCGAGAGACCCAGTACTTC.